This T cell receptor beta chain was recorded in a study of blood T cell repertoires in COVID-19. CDR3 size: 15 residues. CDR1 is MNHEY, CDR2 SVGAGI, per germline. With V trimmed by 5 bases and J by 3 bases, 6 bases remained unmatched. Assay: immunoSEQ multiplex PCR; the TCRdb copy retains only in-frame clones and omits some. The data contain approximately 78,000 clones, approximately 87% of them singletons. The sequencing sample was made of peripheral blood. This sequence joins TRBV6-5 and TRBJ1-4; 7 bases fit TRBD1. The sequence came from a woman of 80 years or more with acute or convalescent COVID-19. The CDR3 DNA sequence: TGTGCCAGCAGTCCACCAGGGGGTTCTAATGAAAAACTGTTTTTT. Translating it yields CASSPPGGSNEKLFF.